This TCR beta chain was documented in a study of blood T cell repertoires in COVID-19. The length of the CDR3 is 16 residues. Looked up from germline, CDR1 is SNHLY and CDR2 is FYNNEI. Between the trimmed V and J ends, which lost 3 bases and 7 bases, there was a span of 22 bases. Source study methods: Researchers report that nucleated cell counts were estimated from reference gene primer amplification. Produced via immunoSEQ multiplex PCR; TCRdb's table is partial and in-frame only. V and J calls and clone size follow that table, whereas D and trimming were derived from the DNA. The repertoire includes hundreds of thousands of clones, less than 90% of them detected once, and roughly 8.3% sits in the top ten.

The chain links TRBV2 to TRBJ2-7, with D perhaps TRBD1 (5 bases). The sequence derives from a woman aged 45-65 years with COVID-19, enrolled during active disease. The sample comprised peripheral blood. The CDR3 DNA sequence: TGTGCCAGCAGTGATCAAGGGGCCTGGGGTGGTGTGGAGCAGTACTTC. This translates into CASSDQGAWGGVEQYF.